Presented here are 3 T cell receptor beta chains from one specimen sequenced in a study of early T cells in non-severe SARS-CoV-2 infection. From the 5' RACE reads, TCRdb called clonotypes with MiXCR, one entry per CDR3 protein. The sample contains approximately 110,000 distinct CDR3 sequences, around 14% of which appear only once. The sample comprised whole blood. These receptors were taken from an adult who was a healthcare worker with PCR-confirmed SARS-CoV-2 infection or an uninfected control (not recorded which).

This clonotype was picked up a small number of times. CDR3 sequence: CSVGQGYTEAFF. In DNA form, the CDR3 reads TGCAGCGTTGGACAGGGGTACACTGAAGCTTTCTTT. V and J are TRBV29-1 and TRBJ1-1; 8 nucleotides agree with TRBD1. The CDR3 contains 12 residues. CDR1 and CDR2 from the germline V gene are SQVTM and ANQGSEA. V lost 4 bases to trimming and J lost 3 bases; unmatched junction nucleotides: 1.

This clonotype has only a few counts. V usage is TRBV29-1 and J usage is TRBJ1-5; no reliable D call. The CDR3 spans 14 residues. V dropped 6 bases and J dropped 0 bases, with 12 bases sitting between them. Germline values: CDR1 SQVTM, CDR2 ANQGSEA. The CDR3 nucleotides are TGCAGCGTCGTCTGGGCAGATAGCAATCAGCCCCAGCATTTT. This translates into CSVVWADSNQPQHF.

This clonotype was observed many times. V gene TRBV5-1 combines with J gene TRBJ2-3; 8 nucleotides line up with TRBD2. The length of the CDR3 is 14 residues. Germline CDR1 reads SGHRS; CDR2 reads YFSETQ. J lost 4 bases, V lost 4 bases, and 5 bases had no gene match. CDR3 sequence reads: CASSGTGGPDTQYF. In DNA form, the CDR3 reads TGCGCCAGCAGCGGAACGGGGGGGCCAGATACGCAGTATTTT. The full variable domain, in which reference TRBV5-1 and TRBJ2-3 provide the parts outside the CDR3, is KAGVTQTPRYLIKTRGQQVTLSCSPISGHRSVSWYQQTPGQGLQFLFEYFSETQRNKGNFPGRFSGRQFSNSRSEMNVSTLELGDSALYLCASSGTGGPDTQYFGPGTRLTVL.